The 20 T cell receptor beta chains given below trace back to one sample, sequenced in a study of neurological immune-mediated disorders. TCRdb re-called the 5' RACE reads with MiXCR, one entry per CDR3 protein. The sample records approximately 30,000 distinct CDR3 sequences, just over 6.5% being singletons. The sequenced sample consisted of PBMCs. These receptors were obtained from a woman aged 50 to 65 in good health.

J is TRBJ2-7 and V is TRBV9; the match to TRBD2 covers 8 bases. The V gene end was trimmed by 3 bases and the J gene end by 1 base; junction bases not matched to a gene: 9. The CDR3 totals 16 residues. CDR1 and CDR2 (germline): SGDLS, YYNGEE. CDR3 nucleotide sequence: TGTGCCAGCAGCGACGGGGGGGGGATTTTATCCTACGAGCAGTACTTC. It yields the protein CASSDGGGILSYEQYF.

This clonotype was seen many times. J is TRBJ2-3 and V is TRBV7-2; D is ambiguous. CDR1 and CDR2 (germline): SGHTA, FQGNSA. V gave up 4 bases and J gave up 3 bases, with 5 bases separating them. CDR3 length equals 12 residues. The CDR3 sequence: CASSSQTDTQYF. In DNA, the CDR3 is TGTGCCAGCAGCTCCCAAACAGATACGCAGTATTTT. The whole variable domain, filled in from reference TRBV7-2 and TRBJ2-3, reads GAGVSQSPSNKVTEKGKDVELRCDPISGHTALYWYRQSLGQGLEFLIYFQGNSAPDKSGLPSDRFSAERTGGSVSTLTIQRTQQEDSAVYLCASSSQTDTQYFGPGTRLTVL.

This chain uses TRBV3-1 with TRBJ1-5; TRBD1 is a possible D gene (5 bases). From germline, CDR1 is LGHDT and CDR2 YNNKEL (reference sequence). The CDR3 is made up of 14 amino acids. V was clipped by 8 bases and J by 3 bases, with 14 bases between them. This CDR3 reads CASLGQVPNQPQHF. In DNA form, the CDR3 reads TGTGCCAGCCTAGGACAAGTTCCCAATCAGCCCCAGCATTTT.

This clonotype was seen many times. The CDR3 sequence is CASSGGGGGETQYF. CDR3 coding DNA: TGTGCCAGCAGCGGGGGCGGAGGGGGAGAGACCCAGTACTTC. The rearrangement uses TRBV7-3 and TRBJ2-5; the D call may be TRBD1 or TRBD2 (6 bases each). V lost 5 bases to trimming and J lost 4 bases, with 14 bases between them. The CDR3 loop spans 14 amino acids. Germline V gene lookup returns CDR1 SGHTA and CDR2 FQGTGA.

This clonotype was detected many times. The J gene is TRBJ2-7, the V gene TRBV5-1; either TRBD1 or TRBD2 may supply D (5 bases each). CDR1 is SGHRS, CDR2 YFSETQ, per germline. Trimming pared 4 bases from V and 0 bases from J, leaving 17 bases between. CDR3 length: 16 residues. CDR3 nucleotide sequence: TGCGCCAGCAGCCGGGGAACAGCCGACAGCTCCTACGAGCAGTACTTC. It codes for CASSRGTADSSYEQYF.

In this sample, this clonotype turned up many times. The chain employs TRBV7-2 and TRBJ2-3, with 10 positions matching TRBD2. The CDR3 spans 18 residues. Germline assignment: CDR1 SGHTA and CDR2 FQGNSA. The V and J ends lost 4 bases and 3 bases, in that order; junction bases with no gene match: 13. CDR3 residues: CASSSIILSGGATDTQYF. The CDR3 DNA is TGTGCCAGCAGCTCAATAATCCTAAGCGGGGGGGCAACAGATACGCAGTATTTT.

This clonotype appeared many times. V gene TRBV20-1 combines with J gene TRBJ2-2, with 9 nucleotides matching TRBD1. The CDR3 is 17 residues long. Germline trimming cut 4 bases from V and 0 bases from J; bases unmatched to any gene: 9. Germline V CDR1 and CDR2: DFQATT, SNEGSKA (reference sequence). As DNA, the CDR3 is TGCAGTGCTAAAAAAACTGACAGGGGGTCGAACACCGGGGAGCTGTTTTTT. This encodes CSAKKTDRGSNTGELFF.

This clonotype was detected many times. The V and J genes are TRBV5-1 and TRBJ2-3, with TRBD1 as a possible D gene (5 bases). The CDR3 length is 15 residues. Trimming took off 6 bases at V and 2 bases at J, with 16 bases between the two ends. The V gene's germline CDR1 is SGHRS and CDR2 YFSETQ. The CDR3 sequence is CASTKTAIVTDTQYF. DNA for the CDR3: TGCGCCAGCACAAAGACAGCGATAGTCACAGATACGCAGTATTTT.

This clonotype was seen repeatedly, ten times or more. The V call is TRBV11-2, the J call TRBJ2-2, with D possibly being TRBD1 or TRBD2 (5 bases each). Germline CDR1 and CDR2: SGHAT and FQNNGV. This CDR3 has 16 amino acids. V dropped 4 bases and J dropped 4 bases, with 16 bases sitting between them. CDR3 loop: CASSSGWGSGTGELFF. The CDR3 coding sequence is TGTGCCAGCAGCTCCGGGTGGGGGTCCGGCACCGGGGAGCTGTTTTTT.

This clonotype rates as medium-sized. The chain links TRBV6-5 to TRBJ2-1, with 9 bases aligning to TRBD2. This CDR3 is 16 amino acids long. J was trimmed by 10 bases and V by 2 bases; bases with no gene match: 12. CDR1 and CDR2 (germline): MNHEY, SVGAGI. CDR3 DNA sequence: TGTGCCAGCAGTTACCCTCTGACTAGCGGAGCTGGGGAGCAGTTCTTC. Translation gives CASSYPLTSGAGEQFF.

In this sample, this clonotype turned up many times. This chain uses TRBV20-1 with TRBJ2-7, with 11 bases fitting TRBD1. The J segment lost 3 bases and the V segment lost 5 bases, leaving 6 bases of the junction unmatched. The germline V gene has CDR1 DFQATT and CDR2 SNEGSKA (reference sequence). The length of the CDR3 is 14 residues. The CDR3: CSAPRDRGNYEQYF. The CDR3 DNA reads TGCAGTGCTCCCCGGGACAGGGGGAACTACGAGCAGTACTTC.

This clonotype was observed at least ten times. This sequence joins TRBV20-1 and TRBJ1-2; D uncertain. From germline, CDR1 is DFQATT and CDR2 SNEGSKA (reference sequence). The germline V and J ends were trimmed by 2 bases and 1 base, with 14 bases remaining between them. This CDR3 region has 15 residues. CDR3 nucleotide sequence: TGCAGTGCTAGACCCGCCTTGGGCTTTAACTATGGCTACACCTTC. Amino acid sequence: CSARPALGFNYGYTF.

This clonotype came up many times. CDR3 protein: CASSQADTSGRADTQYF. The CDR3 DNA follows: TGTGCCAGCAGCCAAGCCGACACTAGCGGGAGGGCCGATACGCAGTATTTT. This chain connects TRBV3-1 to TRBJ2-3; 13 nucleotides match TRBD2. CDR1 LGHDT and CDR2 YNNKEL come from the germline V gene (reference sequence). CDR3 length: 17 residues. The V and J ends lost 1 base and 6 bases, in that order; junction bases with no gene match: 7.

This clonotype was seen many times. This sequence joins TRBV20-1 and TRBJ2-7, with 9 positions matching TRBD2. The CDR3 sequence is 14 residues long. V dropped 3 bases and J dropped 2; count of bases not matched to a gene: 5. Germline V CDR1 and CDR2: DFQATT, SNEGSKA (reference sequence). CDR3 in amino acids: CSARVAGAPYEQYF. The CDR3 coding sequence is TGCAGTGCTAGGGTAGCGGGGGCCCCCTACGAGCAGTACTTC.

This clonotype was picked up many times. This rearrangement joins TRBV20-1 to TRBJ2-1, with 8 bases fitting TRBD2. J gave up 8 bases and V 6 bases, and 6 bases lay outside the gene matches. The CDR3 consists of 12 residues. Germline CDR1 and CDR2: DFQATT and SNEGSKA (reference sequence). The CDR3 here is CSARTGLDEQFF. CDR3 bases: TGCAGTGCCAGGACGGGACTAGATGAGCAGTTCTTC.

This clonotype was detected many times. The chain uses TRBV7-2 and TRBJ2-7; 9 nucleotides align to TRBD2. The ends lost 7 bases at V and 6 bases at J; junction bases unmatched: 13. Looked up from germline, CDR1 is SGHTA and CDR2 is FQGNSA. The CDR3 has 15 amino acids. CDR3 sequence (DNA): TGTGCCAGCACCACCGGGACTAGCCCTTCGGGCGAGCAGTACTTC. Its translation: CASTTGTSPSGEQYF.

This clonotype appeared many times. The V and J genes are TRBV9 and TRBJ2-5; 9 bases are shared with TRBD2. CDR3 length: 16 amino acids. Per the germline V gene, CDR1 is SGDLS and CDR2 is YYNGEE. J gave up 3 bases and V 0 bases, and 6 bases lay outside the gene matches. The CDR3 nucleotides are TGTGCCAGCAGCGTAGTGGGCGGGGGGGGAGAAGAGACCCAGTACTTC. This sequence encodes CASSVVGGGGEETQYF.

This clonotype was counted ten times or more. CDR3 coding DNA: TGTGCCAGCAGCTTAGGGGGGGGCGACGAGCAGTACTTC. Protein sequence: CASSLGGGDEQYF. The chain combines TRBV7-2 with TRBJ2-7; possible D gene TRBD2, 7 bases. Trimming took off 1 base at V and 5 bases at J, with 9 bases between the two ends. CDR1 SGHTA and CDR2 FQGNSA come from the germline V gene. This CDR3 contains 13 residues. Filled out from reference TRBV7-2 and TRBJ2-7, the complete variable domain reads GAGVSQSPSNKVTEKGKDVELRCDPISGHTALYWYRQSLGQGLEFLIYFQGNSAPDKSGLPSDRFSAERTGGSVSTLTIQRTQQEDSAVYLCASSLGGGDEQYFGPGTRLTVT.

In this sample, this clonotype turned up many times. The chain joins TRBV9 to TRBJ2-1, with 10 nucleotides matching TRBD2. V lost 3 bases to trimming and J lost 9 bases; unmatched junction nucleotides: 9. CDR1 is SGDLS, CDR2 YYNGEE, per germline. The CDR3 covers 15 residues. The DNA of the CDR3 is TGTGCCAGCAGCGCCGTAGCGGGGGGTCGGGGTGAGCAGTTCTTC. Its translation is CASSAVAGGRGEQFF.

This clonotype showed up many times. The chain uses TRBV5-1 and TRBJ1-2; a possible D gene is TRBD1 (5 bases). The germline V gene encodes CDR1 SGHRS and CDR2 YFSETQ. The V and J ends lost 1 base and 5 bases respectively, with 18 bases between them. The CDR3 is made up of 16 amino acids. The chain's CDR3 is CASSLTRRGGTYGYTF. CDR3 nucleotides: TGCGCCAGCAGCTTGACCCGACGGGGGGGTACGTATGGCTACACCTTC.